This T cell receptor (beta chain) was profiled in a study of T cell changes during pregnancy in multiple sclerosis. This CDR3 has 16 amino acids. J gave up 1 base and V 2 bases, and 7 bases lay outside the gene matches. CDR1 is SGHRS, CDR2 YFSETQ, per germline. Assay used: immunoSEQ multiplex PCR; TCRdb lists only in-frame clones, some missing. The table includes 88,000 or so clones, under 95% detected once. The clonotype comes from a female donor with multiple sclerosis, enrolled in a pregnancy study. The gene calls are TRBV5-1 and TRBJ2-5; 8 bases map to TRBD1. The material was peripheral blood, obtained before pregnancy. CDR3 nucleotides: TGCGCCAGCAGCTTCCGGGACAGGAGATCCCAAGAGACCCAGTACTTC. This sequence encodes CASSFRDRRSQETQYF.